Below, 11 T cell receptor beta chains from the same sample are listed, as sequenced in a study of blood T cell repertoires in COVID-19. Profiling relied on immunoSEQ multiplex PCR, and the TCRdb table lists in-frame clones only, not all of them. The table records roughly 70,000 clones, roughly 80% of them present only once. The sample comprised peripheral blood. Receptor source: a man in his fifties or sixties with COVID-19, enrolled during active disease.

The V and J genes are TRBV6-5 and TRBJ1-2; the D gene is possibly TRBD1 (6 bases). V dropped 6 bases and J dropped 0 bases, with 11 bases sitting between them. CDR1 and CDR2 (germline): MNHEY, SVGAGI. This CDR3 comprises 14 residues. CDR3 sequence: CASRTGTTNYGYTF. In DNA form, the CDR3 reads TGTGCCAGCAGAACCGGGACAACTAACTATGGCTACACCTTC.

This clone was seen a few times. The chain joins TRBV10-2 to TRBJ2-3; 8 positions agree with TRBD2. Looked up from germline, CDR1 is WSHSY and CDR2 is SAAADI. J was trimmed by 4 bases and V by 7 bases; bases with no gene match: 10. This CDR3 contains 15 residues. CDR3 protein: CASKEGSGTADTQYF. The CDR3 DNA is TGCGCCAGCAAGGAGGGTAGCGGGACCGCAGATACGCAGTATTTT.

The chain recombines TRBV30 with TRBJ1-1, with D unclear. CDR3 length equals 12 residues. Germline V gene data show CDR1 as GTSNPN and CDR2 as SVGIG (reference sequence). Trimming left V 8 bases short and J 11 bases short, with 21 bases between. In nucleotides, the CDR3 is TGTGCCCGACTATCAGACGGCCTCAGCGCTTTCTTT. Amino acids: CARLSDGLSAFF.

This chain connects TRBV14 to TRBJ2-2; D is unresolved. Germline values: CDR1 SGHDN, CDR2 FVKESK. The ends were cut back, 1 base at V and 2 bases at J, with 8 bases in the middle. The CDR3 has 15 residues. Here the CDR3 reads CASSQGWPNTGELFF. CDR3 bases: TGTGCCAGCAGCCAAGGGTGGCCTAACACCGGGGAGCTGTTTTTT.

V usage is TRBV6-5 and J usage is TRBJ1-1; TRBD1 matches at 7 bases. Germline values: CDR1 MNHEY, CDR2 SVGAGI. V trimming: 2 bases; J trimming: 5 bases; junction bases outside the gene matches: 5. This CDR3 is 14 amino acids long. The CDR3 loop is CASSYRMTGTEAFF. DNA of the CDR3: TGTGCCAGCAGTTACCGAATGACAGGGACTGAAGCTTTCTTT.

This clone was counted between two and nine times. This chain joins TRBV5-4 and TRBJ2-3; a weak D match, TRBD2 (5 bases). CDR1 and CDR2 from the germline V gene are SGHNT and YYREEE (reference sequence). The V and J ends lost 0 bases and 7 bases respectively, with 15 bases between them. The CDR3 runs to 15 residues. The CDR3 is CASSLDFYTGNTQYF. The CDR3 DNA sequence: TGTGCCAGCAGCTTGGATTTCTACACGGGAAATACGCAGTATTTT.

The V gene is TRBV5-6, the J gene TRBJ2-1; D not resolved. V dropped 0 bases and J dropped 2 bases, with 9 bases sitting between them. CDR3 length equals 15 residues. CDR1 SGHDT and CDR2 YYEEEE come from the germline V gene. The CDR3 loop is CASSLGQVTYNEQFF. CDR3 DNA: TGTGCCAGCAGCTTGGGCCAGGTGACCTACAATGAGCAGTTCTTC.

This clone has a handful of counts. The CDR3 sequence is CASSRRESYNEQFF. As DNA, the CDR3 is TGTGCCAGCAGCCGACGGGAGTCCTACAATGAGCAGTTCTTC. The chain joins TRBV6-5 to TRBJ2-1; weak D call: TRBD2 (6 bases). CDR3 length: 14 amino acids. Trimming pared 6 bases from V and 1 base from J, leaving 10 bases between. Germline values: CDR1 MNHEY, CDR2 SVGAGI.

V gene TRBV19 combines with J gene TRBJ1-4, with 10 bases aligning to TRBD1. The V and J ends lost 4 bases and 6 bases, in that order; junction bases with no gene match: 8. CDR1 is LNHDA, CDR2 SQIVND, per germline (reference sequence). The CDR3 extends over 16 amino acids. The CDR3 coding sequence is TGTGCCAGTAGTACGCACGGGGACAGGGGTTATGAAAAACTGTTTTTT. Translated: CASSTHGDRGYEKLFF.

The CDR3 region has the DNA TGTGCCAGCAGCTTGAGCCCTGAGAAGAACACTGAAGCTTTCTTT. Its protein product is CASSLSPEKNTEAFF. The chain joins TRBV5-5 to TRBJ1-1, with unresolved D. Trimming stripped 1 base from V and 1 base from J, with 11 bases between. Germline CDR1 and CDR2: SGHKS and YYEKEE (reference sequence). This CDR3 is 15 amino acids long. Filled out from reference TRBV5-5 and TRBJ1-1, the complete variable domain reads DAGVTQSPTHLIKTRGQQVTLRCSPISGHKSVSWYQQVLGQGPQFIFQYYEKEERGRGNFPDRFSARQFPNYSSELNVNALLLGDSALYLCASSLSPEKNTEAFFGQGTRLTVV.

The chain uses TRBV7-9 and TRBJ2-1; TRBD2 matches at 11 bases. The V segment lost 5 bases and the J segment 8 bases; nucleotides outside the gene matches: 8. Germline V gives CDR1 SEHNR, CDR2 FQNEAQ (reference sequence). The CDR3 sequence is 15 residues long. The CDR3 nucleotides read TGTGCCAGCAGCGCCGGGGGTAGCGGGAGGGATGAGCAGTTCTTC. This translates into CASSAGGSGRDEQFF.